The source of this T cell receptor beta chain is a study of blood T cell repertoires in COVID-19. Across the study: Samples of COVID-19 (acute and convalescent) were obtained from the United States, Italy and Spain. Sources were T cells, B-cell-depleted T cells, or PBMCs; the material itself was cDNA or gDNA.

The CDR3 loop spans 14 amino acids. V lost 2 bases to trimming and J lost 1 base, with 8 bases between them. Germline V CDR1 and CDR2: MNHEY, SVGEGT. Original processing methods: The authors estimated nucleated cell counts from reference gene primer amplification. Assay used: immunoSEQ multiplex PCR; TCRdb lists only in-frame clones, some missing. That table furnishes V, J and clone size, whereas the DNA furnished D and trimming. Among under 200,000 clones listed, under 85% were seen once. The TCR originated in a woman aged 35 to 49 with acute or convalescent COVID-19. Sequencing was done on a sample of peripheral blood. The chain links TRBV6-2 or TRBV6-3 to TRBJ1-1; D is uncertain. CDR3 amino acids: CASSYGGRNTEAFF. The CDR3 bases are TGTGCCAGCAGTTACGGAGGCCGGAACACTGAAGCTTTCTTT.